The 29 T cell receptor beta chains given below trace back to one sample, sequenced in a study of blood T cell repertoires in COVID-19. The assay was immunoSEQ multiplex PCR, and TCRdb's table has in-frame clones only and misses some. The repertoire holds 280,000 or so clones, with nearly 90% as singletons. Sequenced sample: PBMCs or T cells enriched from blood (not recorded which). The receptors come from a woman younger than 35 with acute COVID-19.

This clone has only one observation. The chain joins TRBV6-5 to TRBJ1-3; 9 bases align to TRBD1. Germline assignment: CDR1 MNHEY and CDR2 SVGAGI. The junction had 4 bases not matched to a gene; V was cut back by 2 bases and J by 5 bases. The CDR3 extends over 15 amino acids. CDR3 bases: TGTGCCAGCAGTTACAAGGGACAGGGTCGAAACACCATATATTTT. It encodes CASSYKGQGRNTIYF.

The chain uses TRBV14 and TRBJ2-1, with 8 bases that match TRBD2. Per germline, CDR1 SGHDN and CDR2 FVKESK. The CDR3 covers 15 residues. Trimming at V came to 3 bases and at J to 8 bases, leaving 9 bases not matched to a gene. This chain's CDR3 is CASSQLGRAGDEQFF. CDR3 sequence (DNA): TGTGCCAGCAGCCAGCTCGGGAGGGCCGGGGATGAGCAGTTCTTC.

The rearrangement joins TRBV3-1 (or the pseudogene TRBV3-2) to TRBJ2-3, with 7 bases that match TRBD1. There are 17 residues in the CDR3. Losses at the gene ends were 4 bases for V and 0 bases for J; bases not matched to a gene: 10. CDR1 LGHDT and CDR2 YNNKEL come from the germline V gene (reference sequence). CDR3 sequence reads: CASSLRQGPSSTDTQYF. In DNA, the CDR3 is TGTGCCAGCAGCCTAAGACAGGGCCCTTCGAGCACAGATACGCAGTATTTT.

The rearrangement joins TRBV5-6 to TRBJ1-4; 7 nucleotides line up with TRBD1. The CDR3 contains 15 residues. Germline V gene data show CDR1 as SGHDT and CDR2 as YYEEEE. V was clipped by 1 base and J by 4 bases; unmatched bases: 4. The CDR3 nucleotides read TGTGCCAGCAGCTTGTTCAGACAGGGTAATGAAAAACTGTTTTTT. This translates into CASSLFRQGNEKLFF.

V and J are TRBV16 and TRBJ1-5; maybe TRBD1 (5 bases). V lost 4 bases, J lost 7 bases, and 14 bases lay in between. The CDR3 has 14 residues. In germline, CDR1 is KGHSY, CDR2 FQNENV. This CDR3 is CASSPGQGRQPQHF. In DNA, the CDR3 is TGTGCCAGCAGCCCAGGGCAGGGAAGGCAGCCCCAGCATTTT.

The V call is TRBV7-2, the J call TRBJ2-5; D gene ambiguous. The CDR3 has 14 residues. Trimming removed 3 bases from V and 2 bases from J, with 10 bases in between. The germline V gene encodes CDR1 SGHTA and CDR2 FQGNSA. The CDR3 DNA sequence: TGTGCCAGCAGCTTTACCAGGTCGCAAGAGACCCAGTACTTC. Translating it yields CASSFTRSQETQYF.

The gene calls are TRBV6-5 and TRBJ2-7, with D possibly TRBD1 on 5 matching bases. The V end lost 4 bases, the J end lost 0 bases, and 13 bases lay between the germline ends. The CDR3 runs 15 residues. Germline CDR1 reads MNHEY; CDR2 reads SVGAGI. The CDR3 nucleotides read TGTGCCAGCAGTTCCCAACAGGCTAGCTCCTACGAGCAGTACTTC. It encodes CASSSQQASSYEQYF.

This chain uses TRBV5-5 with TRBJ1-5, with D possibly TRBD1 on 6 matching bases. The CDR3 spans 16 residues. Germline V gives CDR1 SGHKS, CDR2 YYEKEE (reference sequence). V lost 0 bases, J lost 7 bases, and 17 bases lay in between. CDR3 amino acids: CASSLAPLGQGQPQHF. The CDR3 nucleotides are TGTGCCAGCAGCTTGGCACCATTGGGGCAGGGGCAGCCCCAGCATTTT.

This chain joins TRBV12-3 or TRBV12-4 and TRBJ2-5, with D perhaps matching TRBD1 (5 bases). CDR3 length: 13 residues. Trimming cost V 6 bases and J 3 bases, with 11 bases left between them. The CDR3: CASSTRVKETQYF. As DNA, the CDR3 is TGTGCCAGCAGCACCAGGGTGAAAGAGACCCAGTACTTC.

V is TRBV5-1 and J is TRBJ2-7; no clear D. V gave up 3 bases and J gave up 2 bases, with 12 bases separating them. This CDR3 has 14 amino acids. Germline CDR1 is SGHRS and CDR2 is YFSETQ. In DNA form, the CDR3 reads TGCGCCAGCAGCTCCCGAGGCGTACCCTACGAGCAGTACTTC. Protein sequence: CASSSRGVPYEQYF.

The chain uses TRBV27 and TRBJ1-1, with 9 bases matching TRBD1. With V trimmed by 6 bases and J by 1 base, 6 bases remained unmatched. Germline V lookup: CDR1 MNHEY, CDR2 SMNVEV (reference sequence). The CDR3 is made up of 15 amino acids. CDR3: CASRDGTGRNTEAFF. CDR3 bases: TGTGCCAGCAGGGATGGGACAGGGCGGAACACTGAAGCTTTCTTT.

The chain carries TRBV27 and TRBJ1-2; D may be TRBD1 (6 bases). The germline V and J ends were trimmed by 5 bases and 8 bases, with 15 bases remaining between them. The germline CDR1 and CDR2 sequences are MNHEY and SMNVEV (reference sequence). The length of the CDR3 is 13 residues. CDR3 in amino acids: CASSPGPGTGYTF. In nucleotides, the CDR3 is TGTGCCAGCAGTCCAGGACCGGGGACAGGCTACACCTTC.

This chain uses TRBV5-1 with TRBJ1-1, with 10 bases lining up with TRBD1. Looked up from germline, CDR1 is SGHRS and CDR2 is YFSETQ. V was pared by 4 bases and J by 6 bases, with 3 bases of the junction left unmatched. The CDR3 sequence is 13 residues long. The CDR3 sequence: CASSQDRGAEAFF. The CDR3 region has the DNA TGCGCCAGCAGCCAGGACAGGGGGGCTGAAGCTTTCTTT.

The V and J genes are TRBV5-1 and TRBJ2-2; no firm D call. The CDR3 totals 14 residues. The V and J ends lost 1 base and 2 bases respectively, with 6 bases between them. Germline V gives CDR1 SGHRS, CDR2 YFSETQ. For the CDR3, the DNA is TGCGCCAGCAGCTTGCGGTCCAACACCGGGGAGCTGTTTTTT. Amino acid sequence: CASSLRSNTGELFF.

The chain joins TRBV27 to TRBJ2-7; the D gene is possibly TRBD1 (6 bases). The V end lost 5 bases, the J end lost 5 bases, and 16 bases lay between the germline ends. Per germline, CDR1 MNHEY and CDR2 SMNVEV (reference sequence). The CDR3 has 14 amino acids. DNA of the CDR3: TGTGCCAGCAGTATTTCGACAGGTATCGACGAGCAGTACTTC. Protein sequence: CASSISTGIDEQYF.

The chain couples TRBV7-6 to TRBJ1-2; possible D gene TRBD1, 5 bases. Germline CDR1 SGHVS, CDR2 FNYEAQ. Trimming cost V 6 bases and J 7 bases, with 12 bases left between them. There are 12 residues in the CDR3. Here the CDR3 DNA reads TGTGCCAGCAGTTCAGGGAAGTCTGGCTACACCTTC. It codes for CASSSGKSGYTF. Together with reference TRBV7-6 and TRBJ1-2, the CDR3 gives the full variable domain: GAGVSQSPRYKVTKRGQDVALRCDPISGHVSLYWYRQALGQGPEFLTYFNYEAQQDKSGLPNDRFSAERPEGSISTLTIQRTEQRDSAMYRCASSSGKSGYTFGSGTRLTVV.

This clone was picked up one time. V and J are TRBV27 and TRBJ1-6; D is unresolved. With 6 bases removed from V and 9 bases from J, the gap between germline ends came to 12 bases. Looked up from germline, CDR1 is MNHEY and CDR2 is SMNVEV (reference sequence). The CDR3 is 13 residues long. CDR3 loop: CASRGASLSPLHF. The CDR3, as DNA: TGTGCCAGCAGGGGAGCGTCTCTTTCACCCCTCCACTTT.

This clone has a handful of counts. The chain recombines TRBV6-1 with TRBJ1-5; 9 bases fit TRBD1. The length of the CDR3 is 15 residues. Germline values: CDR1 MNHNS, CDR2 SASEGT. V shed 3 bases, J shed 7 bases, and the junction held 7 bases outside the gene matches. CDR3 loop: CASSDSGQGNQPQHF. Written as DNA, the CDR3 is TGTGCCAGCAGTGATTCGGGACAGGGAAACCAGCCCCAGCATTTT.

The chain uses TRBV10-1 and TRBJ1-6, with a weak D call TRBD1 (5 bases). CDR3 length equals 15 residues. Trimming pared 0 bases from V and 8 bases from J, leaving 11 bases between. CDR1 WNHNN and CDR2 SYGVQD come from the germline V gene (reference sequence). CDR3 in DNA: TGCGCCAGCAGTGAGTCCCCCGCGGGGGATTCACCCCTCCACTTT. It encodes CASSESPAGDSPLHF.

V usage is TRBV2 and J usage is TRBJ1-1; unclear D gene. Germline CDR1 and CDR2: SNHLY and FYNNEI. The CDR3 is 15 amino acids. Trimming removed 4 bases at V and 0 bases at J, with 12 bases between. The CDR3 nucleotides are TGTGCCAGCAGTGGAGGCCGGATTATGAACACTGAAGCTTTCTTT. Protein sequence: CASSGGRIMNTEAFF.

This chain links TRBV7-9 with TRBJ2-1; 8 bases fit TRBD1. Germline V gene sequence: CDR1 SEHNR, CDR2 FQNEAQ (reference sequence). V dropped 8 bases and J dropped 0; count of bases not matched to a gene: 6. The length of the CDR3 is 15 residues. The CDR3 reads CASELTGGSYNEQFF. Here the CDR3 DNA reads TGTGCCAGCGAACTCACAGGGGGCTCCTACAATGAGCAGTTCTTC.

J is TRBJ1-5 and V is TRBV7-8, with D uncertain. The CDR3 consists of 16 residues. The germline V gene encodes CDR1 SGHVS and CDR2 FQNEAQ. The ends were cut back, 3 bases at V and 10 bases at J, with 22 bases in the middle. In nucleotides, the CDR3 is TGTGCCAGCAGCTTGGAACGGGTGGCCCTCAACCCCCCCCAGCATTTT. Translating it yields CASSLERVALNPPQHF.

V and J are TRBV24-1 and TRBJ1-2; 8 bases line up with TRBD1. The CDR3 consists of 13 residues. J gave up 8 bases and V 3 bases, and 4 bases lay outside the gene matches. Germline CDR1 KGHDR, CDR2 SFDVKD. This CDR3 is CATSDGQGGGYTF. The CDR3 region has the DNA TGTGCCACCAGTGATGGACAGGGTGGGGGCTACACCTTC.

This rearrangement joins TRBV4-1 to TRBJ1-6, with TRBD1 matching over 8 bases. The CDR3 totals 16 residues. V was pared by 0 bases and J by 14 bases, with 12 bases of the junction left unmatched. Per germline, CDR1 MGHRA and CDR2 YSYEKL. In nucleotides, the CDR3 is TGCGCCAGCAGCCAAGATCTGACAGGGGCCCAGGGGGCCCTCCACTTT. Translation gives CASSQDLTGAQGALHF.

The chain joins TRBV7-9 to TRBJ1-1; D perhaps matches TRBD1 (6 bases). The CDR3 is made up of 13 amino acids. V was pared by 11 bases and J by 1 base, with 14 bases between. Germline CDR1 reads SEHNR; CDR2 reads FQNEAQ (reference sequence). The DNA for the CDR3 is TGTGCCGGGCAGGGGCAGTCGAACACTGAAGCTTTCTTT. Its translation is CAGQGQSNTEAFF.

V gene TRBV10-1 combines with J gene TRBJ2-3; D perhaps matches TRBD2 (5 bases). Germline loops: CDR1 WNHNN, CDR2 SYGVQD (reference sequence). V lost 7 bases, J lost 1 base, and 15 bases lay in between. The CDR3 is 15 residues long. This chain's CDR3 is CASKFTAAGTDTQYF. For the CDR3, the DNA is TGCGCCAGCAAGTTTACAGCGGCCGGCACAGATACGCAGTATTTT.

V gene TRBV19 combines with J gene TRBJ2-3, with 8 positions matching TRBD2. This CDR3 is 16 amino acids long. V shed 1 base and J 4 bases; nucleotides not matched to a gene: 7. From germline, CDR1 is LNHDA and CDR2 SQIVND (reference sequence). The CDR3 region is CASSIAKREMPDTQYF. CDR3 DNA sequence: TGTGCCAGTAGTATAGCTAAGCGGGAGATGCCAGATACGCAGTATTTT.

DNA for the CDR3: TGTGCCACCAGTGATTCCGGACTAGCTCGGAATGAGCAGTTCTTC. This sequence encodes CATSDSGLARNEQFF. The chain couples TRBV24-1 to TRBJ2-1; 8 bases fit TRBD2. CDR1 KGHDR and CDR2 SFDVKD come from the germline V gene. V lost 2 bases, J lost 7 bases, and 6 bases stayed unmatched. This CDR3 has 15 amino acids.

The chain employs TRBV5-6 and TRBJ1-2; weak D call: TRBD1 (5 bases). CDR1 and CDR2 from the germline V gene are SGHDT and YYEEEE. This CDR3 region has 15 residues. V was shortened by 1 base and J by 8 bases, with 18 bases between the two germline ends. DNA for the CDR3: TGTGCCAGCAGCTTGAGAGTTTTCAGGGTGGTCGGCTACACCTTC. This encodes CASSLRVFRVVGYTF.